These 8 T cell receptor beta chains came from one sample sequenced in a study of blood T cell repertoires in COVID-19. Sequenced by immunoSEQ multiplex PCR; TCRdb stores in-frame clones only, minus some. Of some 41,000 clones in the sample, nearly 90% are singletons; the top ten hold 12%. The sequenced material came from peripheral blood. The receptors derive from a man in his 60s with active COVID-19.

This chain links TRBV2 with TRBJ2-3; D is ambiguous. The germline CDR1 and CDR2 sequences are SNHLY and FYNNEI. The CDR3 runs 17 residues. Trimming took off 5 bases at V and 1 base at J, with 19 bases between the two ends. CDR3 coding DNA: TGTGCCAGCAGTCCCTCTATGAACCTTAACGGCACAGATACGCAGTATTTT. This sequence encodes CASSPSMNLNGTDTQYF.

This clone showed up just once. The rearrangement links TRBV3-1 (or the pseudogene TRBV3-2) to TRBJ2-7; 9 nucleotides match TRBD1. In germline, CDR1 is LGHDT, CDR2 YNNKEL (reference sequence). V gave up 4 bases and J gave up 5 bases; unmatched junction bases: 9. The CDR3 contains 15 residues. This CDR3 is CASSPAGTGYDEQYF. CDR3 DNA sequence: TGTGCCAGCAGCCCTGCCGGGACAGGGTACGACGAGCAGTACTTC.

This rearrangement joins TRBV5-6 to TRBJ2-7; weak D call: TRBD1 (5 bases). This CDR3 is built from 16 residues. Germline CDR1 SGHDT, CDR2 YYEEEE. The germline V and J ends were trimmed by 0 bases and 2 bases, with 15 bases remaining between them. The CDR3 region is CASSLAGWQGAYEQYF. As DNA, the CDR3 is TGTGCCAGCAGCTTGGCCGGTTGGCAGGGTGCCTACGAGCAGTACTTC.

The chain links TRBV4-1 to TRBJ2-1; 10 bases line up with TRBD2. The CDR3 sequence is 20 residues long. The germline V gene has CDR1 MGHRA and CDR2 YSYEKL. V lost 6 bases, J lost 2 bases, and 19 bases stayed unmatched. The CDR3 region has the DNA TGCGCCAGCAGGGAACGGACGCTAGCGGGAGTCGTTGGCACCTACAATGAGCAGTTCTTC. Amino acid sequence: CASRERTLAGVVGTYNEQFF.

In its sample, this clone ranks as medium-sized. CDR3 in DNA: TGCGCCAGCAGCCAAGATGGGTGGAACTACCTTGGAGAGACCCAGTACTTC. As protein: CASSQDGWNYLGETQYF. The V call is TRBV4-1, the J call TRBJ2-5; no reliable D call. The CDR3 extends over 17 amino acids. V lost 0 bases and J lost 4, with 18 bases in between. Germline CDR1 is MGHRA and CDR2 is YSYEKL.

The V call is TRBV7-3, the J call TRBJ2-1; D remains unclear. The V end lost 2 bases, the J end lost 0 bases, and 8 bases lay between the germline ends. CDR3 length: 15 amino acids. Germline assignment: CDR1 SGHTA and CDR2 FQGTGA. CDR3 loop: CASSLGPSSYNEQFF. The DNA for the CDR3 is TGTGCCAGCAGCTTAGGTCCGAGCTCCTACAATGAGCAGTTCTTC. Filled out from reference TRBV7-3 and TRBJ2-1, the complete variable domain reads GAGVSQTPSNKVTEKGKYVELRCDPISGHTALYWYRQSLGQGPEFLIYFQGTGAADDSGLPNDRFFAVRPEGSVSTLKIQRTERGDSAVYLCASSLGPSSYNEQFFGPGTRLTVL.

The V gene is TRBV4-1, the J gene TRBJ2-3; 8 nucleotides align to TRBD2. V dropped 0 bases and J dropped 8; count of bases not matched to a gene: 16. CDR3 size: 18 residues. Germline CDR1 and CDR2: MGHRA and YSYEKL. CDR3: CASSQDQTGGPYMVTQYF. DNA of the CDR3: TGCGCCAGCAGCCAAGATCAAACGGGAGGGCCCTACATGGTTACGCAGTATTTT.

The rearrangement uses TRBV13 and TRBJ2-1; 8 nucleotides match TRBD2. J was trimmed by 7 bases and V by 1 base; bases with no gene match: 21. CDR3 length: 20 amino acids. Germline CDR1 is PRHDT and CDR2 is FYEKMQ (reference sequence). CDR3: CASSLATRILADPQSNEQFF. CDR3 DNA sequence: TGTGCCAGCAGCTTAGCCACACGGATACTAGCGGACCCCCAGTCGAATGAGCAGTTCTTC. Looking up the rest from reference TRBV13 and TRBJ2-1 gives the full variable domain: AAGVIQSPRHLIKEKRETATLKCYPIPRHDTVYWYQQGPGQDPQFLISFYEKMQSDKGSIPDRFSAQQFSDYHSELNMSSLELGDSALYFCASSLATRILADPQSNEQFFGPGTRLTVL.